Sequencing of this T cell receptor (beta chain) was carried out in a study of blood T cell repertoires in COVID-19. Turning to the study itself: Italy, Spain and the United States were the sources of the convalescent and acute COVID-19 samples. The analysed material was cDNA or gDNA that came from T cells, B-cell-depleted T cells, or PBMCs.

The CDR3 totals 14 residues. CDR1 and CDR2 from the germline V gene are PRHDT and FYEKMQ (reference sequence). With 2 bases clipped from V and 5 bases from J, the junction kept 2 bases outside the gene matches. Methods used by the authors: Amplification of reference gene primers was used by the study to estimate nucleated cell counts. Using immunoSEQ multiplex PCR, the repertoire was profiled, and TCRdb retains in-frame clones only, with some absent. Clone size and the V and J calls come from that table; the DNA yielded D and trimming. This repertoire shows about 190,000 clones, nearly 90% found once; its top ten account for 5% to 8%.

The source material was peripheral blood. The chain joins TRBV13 to TRBJ2-1; 8 nucleotides match TRBD2. This TCR was sampled from a woman aged 40-49 years who had recovered from COVID-19. The CDR3 DNA follows: TGTGCCAGCAGCTTATCACTAGCGGACAATGAGCAGTTCTTC. Translated: CASSLSLADNEQFF. Supplemented by reference TRBV13 and TRBJ2-1, the full variable domain reads AAGVIQSPRHLIKEKRETATLKCYPIPRHDTVYWYQQGPGQDPQFLISFYEKMQSDKGSIPDRFSAQQFSDYHSELNMSSLELGDSALYFCASSLSLADNEQFFGPGTRLTVL.